The text below deals with one TCR beta chain. Its antigen is not known. In the PCR, 60 Vbeta and 13 Jbeta primers were used. TCRdb's table, derived via immunoSEQ multiplex PCR, lists solely in-frame clones and lacks some. The sample shows about 170,000 clones, over 80% of them seen only once. This record belongs to a study of cytomegalovirus exposure and HLA in healthy donors. Whole-study findings and limits: Later, TCR association rates were found to vary by HLA locus, highest for DRB1 and lowest for HLA-C.

Germline V gene lookup returns CDR1 SEHNR and CDR2 FQNEAQ (reference sequence). V trimming: 5 bases; J trimming: 3 bases; junction bases outside the gene matches: 14. The CDR3 runs 19 residues. The clonotype comes from a woman aged 50 to 65 in good health and CMV-seropositive. Sequencing was carried out using PBMCs. This chain uses TRBV7-9 with TRBJ2-7; 15 bases agree with TRBD2. CDR3 in amino acids: CASSRLPNRTSGGDYEQYF. The DNA of the CDR3 is TGTGCCAGCAGCCGTCTTCCAAACAGGACTAGCGGGGGGGACTACGAGCAGTACTTC.